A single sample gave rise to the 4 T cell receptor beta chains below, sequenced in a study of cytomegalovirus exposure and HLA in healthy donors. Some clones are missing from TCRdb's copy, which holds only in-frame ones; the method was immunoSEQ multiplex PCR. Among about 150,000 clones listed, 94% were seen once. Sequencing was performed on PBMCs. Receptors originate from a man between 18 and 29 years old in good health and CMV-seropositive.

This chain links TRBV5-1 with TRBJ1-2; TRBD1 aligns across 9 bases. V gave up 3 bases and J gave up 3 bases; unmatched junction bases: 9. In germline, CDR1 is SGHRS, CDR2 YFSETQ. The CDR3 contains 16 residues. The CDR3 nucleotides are TGCGCCAGCAGCTCTCCTAGGACAGGGGTGGACTATGGCTACACCTTC. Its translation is CASSSPRTGVDYGYTF. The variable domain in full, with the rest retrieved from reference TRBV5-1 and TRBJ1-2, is KAGVTQTPRYLIKTRGQQVTLSCSPISGHRSVSWYQQTPGQGLQFLFEYFSETQRNKGNFPGRFSGRQFSNSRSEMNVSTLELGDSALYLCASSSPRTGVDYGYTFGSGTRLTVV.

The CDR3 reads CASSFGQAGEQYF. The CDR3 DNA reads as TGTGCCAGCAGTTTCGGACAGGCGGGGGAGCAGTACTTC. The chain combines TRBV27 with TRBJ2-7; TRBD1 is a possible D gene (7 bases). Trimming shortened V by 3 bases and J by 7 bases, and 13 bases separated the two germline ends. From germline, CDR1 is MNHEY and CDR2 SMNVEV (reference sequence). The CDR3 runs 13 residues.

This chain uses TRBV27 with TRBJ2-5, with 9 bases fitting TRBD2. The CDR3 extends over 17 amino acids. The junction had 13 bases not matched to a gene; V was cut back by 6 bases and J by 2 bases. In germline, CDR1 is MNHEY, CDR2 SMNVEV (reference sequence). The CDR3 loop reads CASSPFSGGLRQETQYF. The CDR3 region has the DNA TGTGCCAGCAGCCCGTTTAGCGGGGGATTACGACAAGAGACCCAGTACTTC.

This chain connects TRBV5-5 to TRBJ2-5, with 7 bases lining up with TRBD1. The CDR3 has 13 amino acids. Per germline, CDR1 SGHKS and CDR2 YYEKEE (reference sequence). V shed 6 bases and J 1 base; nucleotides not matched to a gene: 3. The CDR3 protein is CASTGDSQETQYF. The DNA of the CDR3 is TGTGCCAGCACCGGGGACAGCCAAGAGACCCAGTACTTC.